What follows are 6 T cell receptor beta chains derived from one specimen sequenced in a study of blood T cell repertoires in COVID-19. The repertoire was sequenced with immunoSEQ multiplex PCR; TCRdb's copy has only in-frame clones and lacks some. The sample records roughly 220,000 clones, around 83% being singletons. Source material: peripheral blood. All receptors come from a woman aged 40 to 50 who had recovered from COVID-19.

The genes are TRBV19 and TRBJ2-5, with 9 positions matching TRBD1. V trimming: 7 bases; J trimming: 1 base; junction bases outside the gene matches: 7. This CDR3 has 15 amino acids. Germline CDR1 LNHDA, CDR2 SQIVND (reference sequence). The CDR3 DNA reads as TGTGCCAGTATCACAGGGGGCAGCTTCCAAGAGACCCAGTACTTC. Its protein is CASITGGSFQETQYF.

The chain has TRBV6-5 and TRBJ1-2; the match to TRBD1 covers 8 bases. V gave up 6 bases and J gave up 4 bases; unmatched junction bases: 10. Germline CDR1 MNHEY, CDR2 SVGAGI. This CDR3 region has 15 residues. The CDR3 DNA follows: TGTGCCAGCAGAGATCCGACAGGGGCTGCCTATGGCTACACCTTC. It is translated as CASRDPTGAAYGYTF.

Worth noting for this clone: At one end the junction does not follow the germline gene, possibly because of a read error. The gene calls are TRBV29-1 and TRBJ1-2; 7 nucleotides match TRBD1. The germline V gene has CDR1 SQVTM and CDR2 ANQGSEA. There are 13 residues in the CDR3. DNA of the CDR3: TGCAGCGTTGAACTCCCTACAACACAGGGGTCTGCCTTC. It encodes CSVELPTTQGSAF.

The chain carries TRBV11-3 and TRBJ1-2; TRBD1 is a possible D gene (6 bases). Per the germline V gene, CDR1 is SGHNT and CDR2 is YENEEA. The CDR3 covers 15 residues. Trimming took off 5 bases at V and 3 bases at J, with 16 bases between the two ends. CDR3 nucleotides: TGTGCCAGCAGCCAAGAGGACAGTAACTACTATGGCTACACCTTC. Translated, it gives CASSQEDSNYYGYTF.

This sequence joins TRBV7-6 and TRBJ1-4; the match to TRBD1 covers 7 bases. Trimming took 2 bases from V and 7 from J; bases not matched to a gene: 10. Looked up from germline, CDR1 is SGHVS and CDR2 is FNYEAQ. The CDR3 length is 16 residues. In DNA, the CDR3 is TGTGCCAGCAGCTTATCACACAGGGGTAAGGGTGAAAAACTGTTTTTT. It encodes CASSLSHRGKGEKLFF.

The V gene is TRBV18, the J gene TRBJ1-1; the D gene is possibly TRBD1 (5 bases). The germline V gene has CDR1 KGHSH and CDR2 LQKENI. This CDR3 has 19 amino acids. Trimming shortened V by 5 bases and J by 4 bases, and 29 bases separated the two germline ends. This CDR3 reads CASSNLGPGTPSGSTEAFF. CDR3 nucleotide sequence: TGTGCCAGCTCAAACCTGGGGCCAGGAACACCTTCCGGATCCACTGAAGCTTTCTTT.